Reported below is one TCR beta chain. The repertoire was sequenced with immunoSEQ multiplex PCR; TCRdb's copy has only in-frame clones and lacks some. Of roughly 250,000 clones in the sample, about 89% are singletons; the top ten hold 2% to 3%. This record belongs to a study of blood T cell repertoires in COVID-19. Study details: Both acute and convalescent COVID-19 samples were obtained from the United States, Italy and Spain. T cells, B-cell-depleted T cells, or PBMCs supplied cDNA or gDNA.

The specimen sequenced was peripheral blood. The TCR sequence derives from a woman aged 45-60 years with acute or convalescent COVID-19.

The CDR3: CASSEYTADNSPLHF. For the CDR3, the DNA is TGTGCCAGCAGTGAATATACAGCGGATAATTCACCCCTCCACTTT. This rearrangement joins TRBV6-1 to TRBJ1-6; no firm D call. There are 15 residues in the CDR3. V was clipped by 2 bases and J by 5 bases, with 10 bases between them. CDR1 is MNHNS, CDR2 SASEGT, per germline.